This passage covers 4 T cell receptor beta chains from one sample sequenced in a study of blood T cell repertoires in COVID-19 (TCRdb year 2020). The library was made by the immunoSEQ multiplex PCR assay. TCRdb carries this immuneACCESS record with in-frame sequences only. Its versions omit some clonotypes, under half of them owing to an unresolved V gene in the studies checked, with the rest unexplained. For this sample there are fewer than 80,000 clones; around 87% appear just once. The ten largest clones take up under 1.3% of the sample. The source material was peripheral blood. Source of these receptors: an older man with acute or convalescent COVID-19.

This clone was seen only a few times. The genes are TRBV7-2 and TRBJ1-1, with D hard to call. The CDR3 has 14 residues. Germline V gene lookup returns CDR1 SGHTA and CDR2 FQGNSA. V lost 2 bases and J lost 2, with 9 bases in between. The CDR3 region is CASSLKAGNTEAFF. Written as DNA, the CDR3 is TGTGCCAGCAGCTTAAAGGCAGGTAACACTGAAGCTTTCTTT.

The V and J genes are TRBV6-5 and TRBJ2-7; possibly TRBD2 for D (6 bases). The CDR3 runs 11 residues. Trimming left V 6 bases short and J 4 bases short, with 7 bases between. Germline assignment: CDR1 MNHEY and CDR2 SVGAGI. In DNA, the CDR3 is TGTGCCAGCAGGGAGGGGTACGAGCAGTACTTC. This codes for CASREGYEQYF.

This chain links TRBV7-2 with TRBJ2-7, with 14 bases matching TRBD2. The V gene end was trimmed by 6 bases and the J gene end by 2 bases; junction bases not matched to a gene: 6. Germline CDR1 SGHTA, CDR2 FQGNSA. The CDR3 runs 16 residues. In DNA, the CDR3 is TGTGCCAGCAGATCCGGGACTAGCGGGGGAGCCTACGAGCAGTACTTC. It specifies CASRSGTSGGAYEQYF.

This sequence joins TRBV5-1 and TRBJ1-1, with a possible D match to TRBD1 (6 bases). There are 14 residues in the CDR3. Germline CDR1 and CDR2: SGHRS and YFSETQ. V gave up 0 bases and J gave up 8 bases, with 14 bases separating them. CDR3 in amino acids: CASSLEGTQTEAFF. CDR3 DNA: TGCGCCAGCAGCTTGGAGGGGACACAGACAGAAGCTTTCTTT.